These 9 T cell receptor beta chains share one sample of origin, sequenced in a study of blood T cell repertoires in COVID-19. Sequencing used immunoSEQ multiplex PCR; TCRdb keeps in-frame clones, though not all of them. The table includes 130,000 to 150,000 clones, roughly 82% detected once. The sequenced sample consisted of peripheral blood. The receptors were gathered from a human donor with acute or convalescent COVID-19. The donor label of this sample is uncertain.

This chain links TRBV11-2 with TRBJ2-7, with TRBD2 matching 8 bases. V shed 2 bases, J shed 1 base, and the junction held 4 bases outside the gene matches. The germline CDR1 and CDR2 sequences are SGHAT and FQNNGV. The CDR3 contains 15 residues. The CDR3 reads CASSLNRGGSYEQYF. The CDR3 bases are TGTGCCAGCAGCTTAAACCGGGGGGGGTCCTACGAGCAGTACTTC.

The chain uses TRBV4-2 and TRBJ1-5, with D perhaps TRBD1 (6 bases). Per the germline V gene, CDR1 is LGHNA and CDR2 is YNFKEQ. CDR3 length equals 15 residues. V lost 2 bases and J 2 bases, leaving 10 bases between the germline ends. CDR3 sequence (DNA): TGTGCCAGCAGCCAATTTTCAGGGGGCAATCAGCCCCAGCATTTT. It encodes CASSQFSGGNQPQHF.

The CDR3 reads CASSLVSAGGITGELFF. CDR3 DNA sequence: TGTGCCAGCAGCTTGGTATCGGCAGGGGGCATCACCGGGGAGCTGTTTTTT. V and J are TRBV5-6 and TRBJ2-2, with 8 bases lining up with TRBD1. The V and J ends lost 0 bases and 4 bases, in that order; junction bases with no gene match: 8. This CDR3 region has 17 residues. The germline gives CDR1 SGHDT, CDR2 YYEEEE.

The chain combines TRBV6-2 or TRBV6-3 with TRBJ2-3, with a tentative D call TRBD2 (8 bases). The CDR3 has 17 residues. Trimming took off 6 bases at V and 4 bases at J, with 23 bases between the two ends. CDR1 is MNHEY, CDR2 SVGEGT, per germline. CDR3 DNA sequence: TGTGCCAGCAGCCCTCTACGGGAGGGAGGGGGCGCAGATACGCAGTATTTT. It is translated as CASSPLREGGGADTQYF.

The CDR3 region has the DNA TGTGCCAGTAGTATAGCAGTGAACACTGAAGCTTTCTTT. It yields the protein CASSIAVNTEAFF. This chain uses TRBV19 with TRBJ1-1; no clear D gene. Between the trimmed V and J ends, which lost 1 base and 0 bases, there was a span of 3 bases. CDR1 and CDR2 (germline): LNHDA, SQIVND (reference sequence). The CDR3 runs to 13 residues.

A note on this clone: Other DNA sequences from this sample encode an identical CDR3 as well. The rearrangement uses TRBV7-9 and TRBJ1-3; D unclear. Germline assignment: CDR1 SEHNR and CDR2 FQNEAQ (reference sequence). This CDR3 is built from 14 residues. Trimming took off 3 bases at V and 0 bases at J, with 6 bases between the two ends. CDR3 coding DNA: TGTGCCAGCAGCTTCCCGGGCTCTGGAAACACCATATATTTT. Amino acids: CASSFPGSGNTIYF.

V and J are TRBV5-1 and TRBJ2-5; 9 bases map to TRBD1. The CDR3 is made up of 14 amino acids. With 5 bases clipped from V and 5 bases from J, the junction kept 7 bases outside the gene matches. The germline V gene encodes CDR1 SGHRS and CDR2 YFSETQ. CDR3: CASRQGALGETQYF. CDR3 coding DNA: TGCGCCAGCAGACAGGGGGCCCTGGGGGAGACCCAGTACTTC.

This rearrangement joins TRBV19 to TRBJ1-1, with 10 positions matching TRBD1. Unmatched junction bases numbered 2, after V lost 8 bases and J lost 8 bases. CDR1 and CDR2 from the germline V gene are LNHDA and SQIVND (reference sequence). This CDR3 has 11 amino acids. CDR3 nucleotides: TGTGCCAGTGGACAGGGGGGCGAAGCTTTCTTT. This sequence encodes CASGQGGEAFF.

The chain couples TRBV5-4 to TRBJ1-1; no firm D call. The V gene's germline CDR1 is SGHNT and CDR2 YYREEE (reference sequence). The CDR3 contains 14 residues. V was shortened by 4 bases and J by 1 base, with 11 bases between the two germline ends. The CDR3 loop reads CASSTDQRNTEAFF. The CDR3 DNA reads TGTGCCAGCAGCACCGATCAGCGGAACACTGAAGCTTTCTTT.